The 15 T cell receptor beta chains in this list originate from one sample, sequenced in a study of Ad26.COV2.S vaccination and SARS-CoV-2 variants. Sequenced by immunoSEQ multiplex PCR; TCRdb stores in-frame clones only, minus some. The sample shows about 390,000 clones, more than 85% of them seen only once. Described treatment: some 20 received Ad26.COV2.S at low or high dose, single or two shots; about 5 received placebo; per-sample allocation not given. It was on day 63 after the first vaccine or placebo injection that samples were taken. Sequenced here: peripheral blood, sampled in a trial of Ad26.COV2.S vaccine versus placebo. All receptors derive from a person between 18 and 65 years old who received the Ad26.COV2.S COVID-19 vaccine or a placebo.

The rearrangement links TRBV15 to TRBJ2-2; D ambiguous. The CDR3 has 13 residues. CDR1 and CDR2 from the germline V gene are LNHNV and YYDKDF (reference sequence). V shed 0 bases and J shed 7 bases, with 6 bases lying between them. The CDR3 DNA reads TGTGCCACCAGCAGAGACTTCGGCGGGGAGCTGTTTTTT. This gives the protein CATSRDFGGELFF.

The J gene is TRBJ2-7, the V gene TRBV6-5; no reliable D call. Germline loops: CDR1 MNHEY, CDR2 SVGAGI. Trimming cost V 6 bases and J 3 bases, with 15 bases left between them. The length of the CDR3 is 14 residues. The CDR3 DNA reads as TGTGCCAGCAGCCTGGGTCCTACGGACTACGAGCAGTACTTC. This translates into CASSLGPTDYEQYF.

The genes are TRBV5-4 and TRBJ1-1; no reliable D call. Trimming shortened V by 3 bases and J by 3 bases, and 12 bases separated the two germline ends. CDR3 length equals 14 residues. Germline assignment: CDR1 SGHNT and CDR2 YYREEE (reference sequence). The CDR3 DNA sequence: TGTGCCAGCAGCTACCGGGCTCGGGACACTGAAGCTTTCTTT. This codes for CASSYRARDTEAFF.

The chain combines TRBV6-5 with TRBJ2-3; D call uncertain. The CDR3 is 14 amino acids. The germline V gene has CDR1 MNHEY and CDR2 SVGAGI. V lost 2 bases and J 1 base, leaving 7 bases between the germline ends. CDR3 DNA sequence: TGTGCCAGCAGTTACGGCGGAGGCACAGATACGCAGTATTTT. Its protein is CASSYGGGTDTQYF.

The rearrangement links TRBV5-1 to TRBJ2-5; no reliable D call. The CDR3 runs 14 residues. From germline, CDR1 is SGHRS and CDR2 YFSETQ. V dropped 3 bases and J dropped 5 bases, with 14 bases sitting between them. This CDR3 reads CASSSTASRETQYF. The DNA for the CDR3 is TGCGCCAGCAGCTCGACGGCAAGCAGGGAGACCCAGTACTTC.

The V and J genes are TRBV2 and TRBJ2-5; no clear D. This CDR3 contains 12 residues. Germline V lookup: CDR1 SNHLY, CDR2 FYNNEI. Trimming pared 3 bases from V and 4 bases from J, leaving 6 bases between. Here the CDR3 reads CASSEASETQYF. The DNA of the CDR3 is TGTGCCAGCAGTGAGGCGTCAGAGACCCAGTACTTC. The complete variable domain, with remaining parts taken from reference TRBV2 and TRBJ2-5, reads EPEVTQTPSHQVTQMGQEVILRCVPISNHLYFYWYRQILGQKVEFLVSFYNNEISEKSEIFDDQFSVERPDGSNFTLKIRSTKLEDSAMYFCASSEASETQYFGPGTRLLVL.

V and J are TRBV4-2 and TRBJ2-3; D call uncertain. The CDR3 is made up of 14 amino acids. Germline lookup yields CDR1 LGHNA and CDR2 YNFKEQ. Trimming left V 1 base short and J 2 bases short, with 7 bases between. In nucleotides, the CDR3 is TGTGCCAGCAGCCAAGCTCCGTACACAGATACGCAGTATTTT. This sequence encodes CASSQAPYTDTQYF.

Comments on this clone: The sample carries other DNA sequences with the same CDR3. The CDR3, as DNA: TGTGCCAGCTCACCAGGGAGGGAGACCCAGTACTTC. Protein product: CASSPGRETQYF. The chain recombines TRBV18 with TRBJ2-5; a possible D gene is TRBD2 (6 bases). There are 12 residues in the CDR3. Germline CDR1 reads KGHSH; CDR2 reads LQKENI. With 2 bases removed from V and 5 bases from J, the gap between germline ends came to 6 bases.

This chain joins TRBV6-1 and TRBJ1-1, with 9 bases fitting TRBD1. Unmatched junction bases numbered 8, after V lost 2 bases and J lost 1 base. The CDR3 loop spans 17 amino acids. In germline, CDR1 is MNHNS, CDR2 SASEGT. The CDR3 is CASSELAPGQGNTEAFF. The DNA of the CDR3 is TGTGCCAGCAGTGAACTAGCTCCGGGACAGGGGAACACTGAAGCTTTCTTT.

The DNA for the CDR3 is TGTGCCAGCAGGAAGAGGGCTAGATACAATGAGCAGTTCTTC. Translating gives CASRKRARYNEQFF. The rearrangement joins TRBV21-1 to TRBJ2-1; TRBD2 was called by the table and not checked on the DNA. TRBV21-1 is described as a pseudogene. The CDR3 covers 14 residues.

This rearrangement joins TRBV4-3 to TRBJ1-2, with TRBD1 as a possible D gene (5 bases). This CDR3 comprises 15 residues. CDR1 is LGHNA and CDR2 is YSLEER in the germline V gene. The V end lost 3 bases, the J end lost 5 bases, and 16 bases lay between the germline ends. In DNA, the CDR3 is TGCGCCAGCAGCCAGGTGGGAGTAGGGACTTATGGCTACACCTTC. Its translation is CASSQVGVGTYGYTF.

This clone was seen just once. This chain's CDR3 is CAIEGFNYGYTF. In DNA, the CDR3 is TGTGCCATTGAAGGGTTCAACTATGGCTACACCTTC. V gene TRBV6-5 combines with J gene TRBJ1-2; D gene ambiguous. The CDR3 loop spans 12 amino acids. The ends were cut back, 10 bases at V and 2 bases at J, with 11 bases in the middle. The V gene's germline CDR1 is MNHEY and CDR2 SVGAGI.

V is TRBV6-1 and J is TRBJ2-5; 11 bases match TRBD2. This CDR3 spans 15 amino acids. J lost 5 bases, V lost 1 base, and 3 bases had no gene match. The germline CDR1 and CDR2 sequences are MNHNS and SASEGT. The chain's CDR3 is CASSEGLAGWETQYF. The CDR3 DNA reads as TGTGCCAGCAGTGAAGGACTAGCGGGGTGGGAGACCCAGTACTTC.

This clone was counted a few times. The rearrangement uses TRBV5-6 and TRBJ2-7, with 8 bases lining up with TRBD1. V shed 1 base, J shed 4 bases, and the junction held 13 bases outside the gene matches. There are 17 residues in the CDR3. In germline, CDR1 is SGHDT, CDR2 YYEEEE. CDR3 residues: CASSLYVTGALVYEQYF. The CDR3 bases are TGTGCCAGCAGCTTGTACGTGACAGGGGCCTTGGTGTACGAGCAGTACTTC. The full variable domain, rest sourced from reference TRBV5-6 and TRBJ2-7, is DAGVTQSPTHLIKTRGQQVTLRCSPKSGHDTVSWYQQALGQGPQFIFQYYEEEERQRGNFPDRFSGHQFPNYSSELNVNALLLGDSALYLCASSLYVTGALVYEQYFGPGTRLTVT.

This chain connects TRBV4-1 to TRBJ2-4; 10 bases match TRBD1. Looked up from germline, CDR1 is MGHRA and CDR2 is YSYEKL. The CDR3 runs to 17 residues. Trimming removed 5 bases from V and 1 base from J; junction bases left unmatched: 8. The CDR3 sequence: CASSKPGTGAAKNIQYF. The DNA of the CDR3 is TGCGCCAGCAGCAAACCCGGGACAGGGGCTGCCAAAAACATTCAGTACTTC.